The source of this TCR beta chain is a study of tumor and adjacent non-tumor tissue in lung cancer. The CDR3 is 13 residues long, counting both termini. CDR1 and CDR2 from the germline V gene are SGHNT and YYREEE (reference sequence). This clonotype came up once. No conserved phenylalanine or tryptophan ends this CDR3, so it is likely a read error. The DNA is omitted, as the CDR3 cannot be located on it reliably, and the CDR3 follows TCRdb's listing. The library came from three nested PCR rounds adapted from ARM-PCR protocols. TCRdb processed the multiplex PCR reads anew with MiXCR; each CDR3 protein has one entry. The sample includes 69,000 or so distinct CDR3 sequences, about 80% of them seen just once. No cell sorting was done before RNA was extracted from the tissue.

Sequencing was carried out using lung tumor tissue. The clonotype was recovered from a man aged 55 to 70 with non-small cell lung cancer. V usage is TRBV5-4 and J usage is TRBJ1-1; no DNA check was done on the table's D call, TRBD1. The chain's CDR3 is CASSAGQGPEVFY.